The present T cell receptor beta chain was sequenced within a study of early T cells in non-severe SARS-CoV-2 infection. Study details: Unsorted whole-blood RNA was sequenced in bulk, leaving chains unpaired.

Study-wide points: The study's VDJdb matching favored anti-spike CD8 responses and missed private and CD4 specificities.

This CDR3 spans 14 amino acids. Germline V gene data show CDR1 as MDHEN and CDR2 as SYDVKM. V was trimmed by 6 bases and J by 6 bases, leaving 16 bases between them. In the library, individual cDNA molecules carried attached unique molecular identifiers. MiXCR, run by TCRdb on the 5' RACE reads, gives a single entry per CDR3 protein. The table records nearly 55,000 distinct CDR3 sequences, around 8.3% of them present only once. This clonotype has ten or more counts. Its antigen is undetermined. J is TRBJ2-3 and V is TRBV28, with D possibly matching TRBD1 (6 bases). The source of this sequence is an adult who was a healthcare worker with PCR-confirmed SARS-CoV-2 infection or an uninfected control (not recorded which). The material was whole blood, obtained at baseline. The CDR3 nucleotides read TGTGCCAGCAGCCTTGCACAGGGTTCGGATACGCAGTATTTT. This encodes CASSLAQGSDTQYF.